This paragraph covers one TCR beta chain sequence. This sample stems from a study of blood T cell repertoires in COVID-19. For the study at large: Whether acute or convalescent, the COVID-19 samples came from the United States, Italy and Spain.

The CDR3 runs to 12 residues. Looked up from germline, CDR1 is LGHNT and CDR2 is FRNRAP. Trimming shortened V by 5 bases and J by 10 bases, and 9 bases separated the two germline ends. The repertoire was sequenced with immunoSEQ multiplex PCR; TCRdb's copy has only in-frame clones and lacks some. The profile shows roughly 200,000 clones, over 80% of them singletons. The receptor's source is a man aged 40-49 years with acute or convalescent COVID-19. The sample taken for sequencing was peripheral blood. This chain joins TRBV12-5 and TRBJ1-6; D is ambiguous. CDR3 nucleotide sequence: TGTGCTAGTGGTCCCAGGCACTCACCCCTCCACTTT. It codes for CASGPRHSPLHF. The complete variable domain, with remaining parts taken from reference TRBV12-5 and TRBJ1-6, reads DARVTQTPRHKVTEMGQEVTMRCQPILGHNTVFWYRQTMMQGLELLAYFRNRAPLDDSGMPKDRFSAEMPDATLATLKIQPSEPRDSAVYFCASGPRHSPLHFGNGTRLTVT.